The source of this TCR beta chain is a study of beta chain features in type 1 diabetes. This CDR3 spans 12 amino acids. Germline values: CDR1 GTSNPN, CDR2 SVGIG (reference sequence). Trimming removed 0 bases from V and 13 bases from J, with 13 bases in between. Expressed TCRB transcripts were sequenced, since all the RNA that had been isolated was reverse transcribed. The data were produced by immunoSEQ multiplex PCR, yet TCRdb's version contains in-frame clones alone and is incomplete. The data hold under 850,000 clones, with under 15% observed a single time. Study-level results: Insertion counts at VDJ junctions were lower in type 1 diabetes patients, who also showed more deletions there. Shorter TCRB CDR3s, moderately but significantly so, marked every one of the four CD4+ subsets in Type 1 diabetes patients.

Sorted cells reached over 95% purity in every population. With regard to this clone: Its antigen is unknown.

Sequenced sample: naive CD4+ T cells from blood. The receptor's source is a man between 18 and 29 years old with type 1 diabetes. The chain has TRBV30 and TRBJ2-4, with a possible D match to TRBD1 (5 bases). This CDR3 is CAWSVSQGTQYF. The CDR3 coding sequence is TGTGCCTGGAGTGTGAGTCAGGGCACCCAGTACTTC. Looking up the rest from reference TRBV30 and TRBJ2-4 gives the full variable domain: SQTIHQWPATLVQPVGSPLSLECTVEGTSNPNLYWYRQAAGRGLQLLFYSVGIGQISSEVPQNLSASRPQDRQFILSSKKLLLSDSGFYLCAWSVSQGTQYFGAGTRLSVL.